This T cell receptor beta chain was observed in a study of shared clonotypes between healthy human individuals. A note on this clone: Its antigen is currently unknown.

A deep-level run was used for the assay. Assay: immunoSEQ multiplex PCR; the TCRdb copy retains only in-frame clones and omits some. The sample holds about 490,000 clones, around 79% seen once. Donation came from healthy HIV-negative adults that had no recent acute infections or vaccinations. Study-wide results and limits: It was the few donors that limited the genetic and exposure-history diversity represented.

The germline CDR1 and CDR2 sequences are MDHEN and SYDVKM. The CDR3 runs 13 residues. The V end was cut by 7 bases, the J end by 4 bases, with 14 bases between. The chain combines TRBV28 with TRBJ2-7; D is possibly TRBD1 (5 bases). The specimen was PBMCs. The sequence derives from a woman aged 40 to 55 in good health. Some clones in this sample may be carry-over from other donors' samples. The CDR3 coding sequence is TGTGCCAGCAATGACAGACTTCGGTACGAGCAGTACTTC. This codes for CASNDRLRYEQYF. The full variable domain, its missing parts supplied by reference TRBV28 and TRBJ2-7, is DVKVTQSSRYLVKRTGEKVFLECVQDMDHENMFWYRQDPGLGLRLIYFSYDVKMKEKGDIPEGYSVSREKKERFSLILESASTNQTSMYLCASNDRLRYEQYFGPGTRLTVT.